Listed below are T cell receptor beta chains from one sample, sequenced in a study of blood T cell repertoires in COVID-19. The table came from immunoSEQ multiplex PCR; TCRdb's copy has only in-frame clones and leaves some out. Among some 150,000 clones, about nine tenths were seen once, and the ten largest hold just under 4%. Sequencing was performed on peripheral blood. The receptors were gathered from a woman aged 55-70 years who had recovered from COVID-19. CDR3s include the opening cysteine and the closing phenylalanine or tryptophan.

V	J	CDR3
TRBV2	TRBJ2-3	CASTIDRGDTQYF
TRBV28	TRBJ1-6	CASSKGVFLSYNSPLHF
TRBV11-2	TRBJ2-3	CASSKGQPSTDTQYF
TRBV9	TRBJ2-7	CASSSSPTGPFEQYF
TRBV3-1/TRBV3-2	TRBJ2-1	CASSFSGGAGEQFF
TRBV28	TRBJ1-6	CASSLLTGPSPGDGSPLHF
TRBV6-6	TRBJ2-2	CASRLDRQAGELFF
TRBV5-4	TRBJ1-1	CASSLGQGKAEAFF
TRBV7-8	TRBJ2-3	CASSLARLAGGPRADTQYF
TRBV5-6	TRBJ2-7	CASSLSRGSSYEQYF
TRBV10-1	TRBJ1-5	CASRREPGGDFVDQPQHF
TRBV27	TRBJ1-2	CASSFGRGDRSNYGYTF
TRBV24-1	TRBJ2-2	CATSGPQTRAGELFF
TRBV4-1	TRBJ1-2	CASSHPTRDYGYTF
TRBV9	TRBJ2-3	CASSAPGLAGGGPDTQYF
TRBV19	TRBJ1-2	CASSLRGTGSNGYTF
TRBV5-1	TRBJ2-3	CASSFLTGSTDTQYF
TRBV5-1	TRBJ1-6	CASSWDRTNSPLHF
TRBV15	TRBJ1-2	CATSREGSYGYTF
TRBV7-9	TRBJ2-5	CASSLVGPETQYF
TRBV11-3	TRBJ2-1	CASSPGLATPLFF
TRBV9	TRBJ1-4	CASSFTGIPNEKLFF
TRBV29-1	TRBJ1-1	CSVQGQGLNTEAFF
TRBV29-1	TRBJ2-7	CSVGTSGDYEQYF
TRBV6-5	TRBJ1-1	CASSTDRVRNTEAFF
TRBV28	TRBJ1-2	CASSPQQGAPRGYTF
TRBV28	TRBJ1-2	CASSTPPGNYGYTF
TRBV7-8	TRBJ1-5	CASSPGQANSNQPQHF
TRBV5-6	TRBJ1-2	CASSLGGNAWGYTF
TRBV27	TRBJ1-1	CASSLYGMTEAFF
TRBV5-8	TRBJ1-2	CASREKQGTSYGYTF
TRBV10-2	TRBJ2-7	CASSDLGGPDYEQYF
TRBV5-4	TRBJ2-7	CASSSKKGQPDYEQYF
TRBV30	TRBJ1-6	CAWEGDNSPLHF
TRBV12-3/TRBV12-4	TRBJ1-1	CASSFQGHTEAFF
TRBV7-9	TRBJ2-3	CASSLALRGLAGDRAYF